Detailed here is one T cell receptor beta chain. The length of the CDR3 is 14 residues. The germline gives CDR1 GTSNPN, CDR2 SVGIG (reference sequence). The junction had 2 bases not matched to a gene; V was cut back by 5 bases and J by 0 bases. The data derive from a study of cytomegalovirus exposure and HLA in healthy donors. A multiplex PCR was run with 60 Vbeta primers and 13 Jbeta primers. Some clones are missing from TCRdb's copy, which holds only in-frame ones; the method was immunoSEQ multiplex PCR. The sample has about 130,000 clones, about 61% seen once. The clonotype was recovered from a woman between 40 and 55 years old in good health and CMV-seronegative. This chain links TRBV30 with TRBJ1-3; 9 bases are shared with TRBD1. The specimen sequenced was PBMCs. The CDR3 sequence is CAWGQGSSGNTIYF. CDR3 in DNA: TGTGCCTGGGGACAGGGGAGCTCTGGAAACACCATATATTTT.